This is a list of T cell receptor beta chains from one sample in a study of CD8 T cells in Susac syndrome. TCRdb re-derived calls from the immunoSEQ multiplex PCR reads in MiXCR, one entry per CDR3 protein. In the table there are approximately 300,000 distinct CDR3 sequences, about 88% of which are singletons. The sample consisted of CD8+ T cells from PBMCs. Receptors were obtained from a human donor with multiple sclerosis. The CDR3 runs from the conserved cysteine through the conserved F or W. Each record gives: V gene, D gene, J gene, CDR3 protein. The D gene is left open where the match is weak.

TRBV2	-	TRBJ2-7	CASSESEQYF
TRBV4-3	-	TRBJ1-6	CASSQDPSLVTTLHF
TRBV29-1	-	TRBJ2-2	CSVAAGTGELFF
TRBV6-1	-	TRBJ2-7	CASRPPGLYEQYF
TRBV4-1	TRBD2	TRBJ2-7	CASSQKYPPSGLAGSSYEQYF
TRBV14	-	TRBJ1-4	CASSQVSVGEKLFF
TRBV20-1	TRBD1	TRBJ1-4	CSASRTGATNEKLFF
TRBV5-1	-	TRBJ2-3	CASSSGHPGRPETVTQYF
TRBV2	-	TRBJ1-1	CASKPGNMNSEAFF
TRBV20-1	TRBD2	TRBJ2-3	CSALPGLQTTDTQYF
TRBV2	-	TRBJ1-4	CASSVKRNEKLFF
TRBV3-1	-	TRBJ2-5	CASSERTVQETQYF
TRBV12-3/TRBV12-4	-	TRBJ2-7	CASSFVQNPYEQYF
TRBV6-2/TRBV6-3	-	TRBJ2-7	CASGRAYLEQYF
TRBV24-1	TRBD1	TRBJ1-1	CATSGQGAFGNTEAFF
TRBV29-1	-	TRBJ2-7	CSVEKGDSYEQYF
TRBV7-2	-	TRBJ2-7	CASSLGTFYEQYF
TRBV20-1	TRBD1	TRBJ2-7	CSASSRDRALGEQYF